This T cell receptor (beta chain) was captured by sequencing in a study of cytomegalovirus exposure and HLA in healthy donors. The V end lost 4 bases, the J end lost 6 bases, and 18 bases lay between the germline ends. The CDR3 spans 15 residues. Germline V gene sequence: CDR1 SGHTA, CDR2 FQGTGA. 13 Jbeta primers and 60 Vbeta primers were used for the PCR. The table came from immunoSEQ multiplex PCR; TCRdb's copy has only in-frame clones and leaves some out. The data show roughly 180,000 clones, with approximately 81% seen just once and around 2.1% held by the top ten. The source material was PBMCs. This chain uses TRBV7-3 with TRBJ1-1, with D perhaps matching TRBD1 (6 bases). The receptor's source is a woman aged 18-29 years in good health and CMV-seropositive. The CDR3 coding sequence is TGTGCCAGCAGCTCCAGACAGGCTCTAAAGTCTGAAGCTTTCTTT. Amino acid sequence: CASSSRQALKSEAFF.